The rows below give T cell receptor beta chains drawn from one sample of a study of long-term antiretroviral therapy in people with HIV. Sequencing was performed with immunoSEQ multiplex PCR; in TCRdb, only in-frame clones are kept and a portion is missing. In the table there are 20,000 or so clones, roughly 84% of which are singletons. The sample was unsorted PBMCs, taken roughly 5.9 years after starting antiretroviral therapy. Source of these receptors: a man between 25 and 39 years old with HIV. CDR3s include the opening cysteine and the closing phenylalanine or tryptophan. A D gene is named only where the DNA matches it firmly. A row's size may be missing; if present it is once, few, many or a size class.

v_call	d_call	j_call	clone_size	cdr3_aa	cdr3_nt
TRBV5-6	NA	TRBJ1-2	NA	CASSSTGTYGYTF	TGTGCCAGCAGCTCCACTGGGACCTATGGCTACACCTTC
TRBV4-3	TRBD2	TRBJ2-1	NA	CASSQDALAGGHNEQFF	TGCGCCAGCAGCCAAGATGCGCTAGCGGGGGGGCACAATGAGCAGTTCTTC
TRBV5-5	NA	TRBJ1-5	NA	CASSLRGTRYQPQHF	TGTGCCAGCAGCTTGCGCGGCACCCGCTATCAGCCCCAGCATTTT
TRBV29-1	TRBD1	TRBJ2-7	NA	CSVSGTGGDLGSREQYF	TGCAGCGTTTCCGGGACAGGGGGGGATCTAGGCTCTCGAGAGCAGTACTTC
TRBV28	TRBD1	TRBJ2-1	NA	CASSGTVSYNEQFF	TGTGCCAGCAGTGGGACAGTCTCCTACAATGAGCAGTTCTTC
TRBV6-5	NA	TRBJ2-2	once	CASSWAGGSGELFF	TGTGCCAGCAGTTGGGCAGGAGGTTCCGGGGAGCTGTTTTTT
TRBV5-4	NA	TRBJ1-2	NA	CASRSPSTENYGYTF	TGTGCCAGCAGGAGTCCCTCTACCGAGAACTATGGCTACACCTTC
TRBV28	TRBD1	TRBJ1-5	NA	CASRDRDYQPQHF	TGTGCCAGCAGGGACAGGGACTATCAGCCCCAGCATTTT
TRBV6-4	TRBD2	TRBJ2-1	NA	CASSGGTSGSTEQFF	TGTGCCAGCAGTGGAGGGACTAGCGGGAGTACTGAGCAGTTCTTC
TRBV28	TRBD2	TRBJ2-3	NA	CASSYRQALAGTDTQYF	TGTGCCAGCAGTTATCGACAGGCACTAGCGGGAACGGATACGCAGTATTTT
TRBV27	NA	TRBJ1-2	NA	CASSPYRNYGYTF	TGTGCCAGCAGTCCCTATCGAAACTATGGCTACACCTTC
TRBV5-1	NA	TRBJ2-3	NA	CASSLGKNTQYF	TGCGCCAGCAGCTTGGGAAAAAATACGCAGTATTTT
TRBV5-5	NA	TRBJ2-1	NA	CASSGPPSYNEQFF	TGTGCCAGCAGTGGCCCCCCCTCCTACAATGAGCAGTTCTTC